This TCR beta chain is drawn from a study of cytomegalovirus exposure and HLA in healthy donors. Trimming cost V 4 bases and J 3 bases, with 13 bases left between them. The CDR3 totals 13 residues. Germline V CDR1 and CDR2: GTSNPN, SVGIG (reference sequence). 60 Vbeta and 13 Jbeta primers were used in PCR. TCRdb keeps only in-frame clones here, not all; method: immunoSEQ multiplex PCR. Of approximately 210,000 clones in the sample, around nine tenths were seen once. Sequences were obtained from PBMCs. This chain joins TRBV30 and TRBJ2-7; D might be TRBD1 (5 bases). The receptor was isolated from a woman between 18 and 29 years old in good health and CMV-seronegative. CDR3 protein: CAWTGSSLYEQYF. CDR3 DNA: TGTGCCTGGACAGGGTCTTCCCTCTACGAGCAGTACTTC.